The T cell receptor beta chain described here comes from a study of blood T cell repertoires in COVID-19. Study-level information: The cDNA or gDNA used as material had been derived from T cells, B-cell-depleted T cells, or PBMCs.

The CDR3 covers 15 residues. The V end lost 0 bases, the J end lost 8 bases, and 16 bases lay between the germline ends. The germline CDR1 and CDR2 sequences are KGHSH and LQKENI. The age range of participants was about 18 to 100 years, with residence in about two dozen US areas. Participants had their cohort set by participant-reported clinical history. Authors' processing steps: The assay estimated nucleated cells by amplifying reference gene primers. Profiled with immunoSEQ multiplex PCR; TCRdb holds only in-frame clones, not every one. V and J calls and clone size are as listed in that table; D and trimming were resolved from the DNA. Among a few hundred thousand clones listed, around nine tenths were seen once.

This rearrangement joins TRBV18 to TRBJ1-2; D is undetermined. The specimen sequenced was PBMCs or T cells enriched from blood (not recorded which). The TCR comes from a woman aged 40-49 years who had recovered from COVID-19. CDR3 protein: CASSPPSSPLRGYTF. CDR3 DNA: TGTGCCAGCTCACCACCTTCTTCCCCCCTTCGGGGCTACACCTTC. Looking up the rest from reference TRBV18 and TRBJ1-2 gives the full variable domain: NAGVMQNPRHLVRRRGQEARLRCSPMKGHSHVYWYRQLPEEGLKFMVYLQKENIIDESGMPKERFSAEFPKEGPSILRIQQVVRGDSAAYFCASSPPSSPLRGYTFGSGTRLTVV.